This T cell receptor beta chain derives from a study of T cells in Graves' hyperthyroidism and ophthalmopathy (dated by TCRdb to between 2018 and 2021). The study in broad terms: Peripheral blood samples were taken at initial diagnosis, before any treatment was given. To identify TCR V-J signatures that set the groups apart, the researchers used a discovery cohort of about a hundred patients, made up of approximately 43 with Graves' ophthalmopathy and about 60 with stable Graves' hyperthyroidism. Prospective prediction of ophthalmopathy was tested in an independent validation cohort consisting of roughly 19 hyperthyroidism patients and more than 15 patients who later progressed to ophthalmopathy. For training and testing, the approximately 97 patients in the discovery cohort were randomly divided in a 7:3 ratio. In addition, the study compared T-cell repertoires in thyroid tissue and in blood from several Graves' hyperthyroidism patients. After blood sampling, hyperthyroidism patients were treated with methimazole at a starting dose of 30 mg daily, and ophthalmopathy patients were treated with high-dose intravenous methylprednisolone. The paper reports TCR Vbeta CDR3 sequencing of 140 or so peripheral blood samples: approximately 41 ophthalmopathy, roughly 80 hyperthyroidism and around 17 progressor patients.

The TCR beta CDR3 regions were amplified from RNA transcripts. A first-round RT-PCR of the TCR CDR3 used the HTBI primer set with the Qiagen OneStep RT-PCR kit. Libraries were constructed in a second round of multiplex PCR, after which size selection and purification were performed. Libraries were sequenced paired-end with 100 bp reads on an Illumina HiSeq2000. On the authors' methods: SOAPnuke was used to process the raw data, with reads discarded if the reads contained adapters or uncalled bases, had a mean Phred below 15, or lacked an exact constant-primer or identifier match. COPE v1.2.5 was used to merge the high-quality paired reads, and each unique nucleotide sequence was defined as a clonotype. Clonotypes were aligned to IMGT TRBV, TRBD and TRBJ reference segments using MiTCR v1.1. Analysis was restricted to V-J combinations with a frequency above 0.0001, which covered about 99% of repertoires. A TCS score was defined as the ratio between F50 (clonal expansion) and ExV (chaos), using BLOSUM62-based TCRdist between CDR3 peptides within each V-J. Welch's t-statistics and random forest reduced 514 V-J features to 13, which were used in a naive Bayes classifier (R e1071). In-frame beta chains were kept once TCRdb had trimmed the public reads at Q25 with fastp and called clones with MiXCR. When rows share a CDR3 protein, they turn into one entry using the most common DNA and genes. The V and J calls, along with clone size, are taken from TCRdb and not from the paper's own processing. This sample is represented by about 300,000 distinct CDR3 sequences; roughly 20% of them were singletons. Clones ranked in the top ten supply under 45% of the sample.

The CDR3 goes from the cysteine to the phenylalanine over 14 residues. The sequence is cut down to CDR3 DNA, 42 bases in frame from base 1. The V end loses 3 bases and the J end loses 2 bases, and a stretch of 9 bases separates them. CDR1 and CDR2 were assigned from the germline V gene as SGHTA and FQGNSA. In the ophthalmopathy patients, disease was moderately to severely active, with a Clinical Activity Score of 3 or more, a NOSPECS grade of 4 or more, and a duration of less than 3 months. Any patient with an uncontrolled infection, another autoimmune disease, pregnancy or lactation was excluded. Diagnoses were based on clinical symptoms, serum thyroxine and TRAb, thyroid ultrasound and orbital computed tomography. PBMCs were isolated from 7.5 to 10 ml of fresh peripheral blood by Ficoll-Paque density gradient centrifugation. Trizol reagent was used to extract total RNA, and RNA quality was then checked on an Agilent 2100 Bioanalyzer.

Comments on this clonotype: Its antigen has not been determined. No base-level quality is on record; no much larger clone is a single base apart.

Results the study describes overall, beyond this receptor: Sample size was not statistically predetermined, and blinding of investigators to group allocation was not performed. In validation, the model predicted progression to ophthalmopathy a median of approximately 6.3 months before onset, with roughly 70% sensitivity and more than 72% specificity. Ophthalmopathy was separated from stable hyperthyroidism by a 13 V-J signature model, with over 85% sensitivity and about 81% specificity obtained in cross-validation and 80%/75% obtained in testing. Most expanded thyroid clonotypes (frequency above 0.001) were also found in blood, which suggests that blood repertoires may mirror thyroid immune responses.

The chain is encoded by TRBV7-2 joined to TRBJ2-3, and the D gene may be TRBD2, 6 bases matching. Sequenced input: blood. The sequence derives from a man aged 50 to 60 with Graves' ophthalmopathy. The encoded CDR3 is CASSLTDYTDTQYF. The DNA sequence reads TGTGCCAGCAGCTTGACGGACTACACAGATACGCAGTATTTT.